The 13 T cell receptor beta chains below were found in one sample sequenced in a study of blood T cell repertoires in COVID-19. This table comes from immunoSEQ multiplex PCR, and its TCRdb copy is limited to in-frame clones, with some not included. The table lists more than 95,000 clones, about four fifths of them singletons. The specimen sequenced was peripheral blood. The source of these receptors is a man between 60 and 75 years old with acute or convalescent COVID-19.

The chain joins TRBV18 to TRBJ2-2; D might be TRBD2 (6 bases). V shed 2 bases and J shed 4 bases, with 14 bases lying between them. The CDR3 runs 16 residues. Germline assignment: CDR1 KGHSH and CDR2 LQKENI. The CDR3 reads CASSPISGLLTGELFF. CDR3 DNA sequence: TGTGCCAGCTCACCAATTTCGGGACTCCTCACCGGGGAGCTGTTTTTT.

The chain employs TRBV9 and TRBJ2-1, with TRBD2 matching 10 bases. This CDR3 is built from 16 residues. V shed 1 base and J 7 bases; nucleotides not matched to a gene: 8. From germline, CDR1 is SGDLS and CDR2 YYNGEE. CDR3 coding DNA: TGTGCCAGCAGCGTAAGTCTAGCGGGAGACAAGAATGAGCAGTTCTTC. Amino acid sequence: CASSVSLAGDKNEQFF.

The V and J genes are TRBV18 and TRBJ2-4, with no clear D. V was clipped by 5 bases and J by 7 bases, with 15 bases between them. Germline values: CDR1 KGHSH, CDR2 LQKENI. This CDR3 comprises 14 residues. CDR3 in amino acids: CASSEEPTLNIQYF. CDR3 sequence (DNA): TGTGCCAGCTCAGAGGAACCCACACTTAACATTCAGTACTTC.

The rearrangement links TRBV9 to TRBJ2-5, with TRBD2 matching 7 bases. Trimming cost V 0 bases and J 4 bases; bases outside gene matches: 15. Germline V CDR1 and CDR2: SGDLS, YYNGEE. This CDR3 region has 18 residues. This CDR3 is CASSVVYKRDPGRETQYF. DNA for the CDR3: TGTGCCAGCAGCGTAGTCTATAAGCGGGACCCCGGACGAGAGACCCAGTACTTC.

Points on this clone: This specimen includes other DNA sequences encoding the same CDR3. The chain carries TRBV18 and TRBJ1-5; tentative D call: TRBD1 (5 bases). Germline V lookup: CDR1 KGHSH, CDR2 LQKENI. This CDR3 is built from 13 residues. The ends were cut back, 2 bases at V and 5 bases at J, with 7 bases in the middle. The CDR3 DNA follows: TGTGCCAGCTCACCAGGCAGGGATCAGCCCCAGCATTTT. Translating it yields CASSPGRDQPQHF.

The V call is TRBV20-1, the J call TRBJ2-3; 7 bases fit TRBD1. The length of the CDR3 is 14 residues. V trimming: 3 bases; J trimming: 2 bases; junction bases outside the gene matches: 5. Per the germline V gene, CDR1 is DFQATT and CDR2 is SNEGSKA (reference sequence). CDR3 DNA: TGCAGTGCTAGTCCCGGACAGGTCACAGATACGCAGTATTTT. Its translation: CSASPGQVTDTQYF.

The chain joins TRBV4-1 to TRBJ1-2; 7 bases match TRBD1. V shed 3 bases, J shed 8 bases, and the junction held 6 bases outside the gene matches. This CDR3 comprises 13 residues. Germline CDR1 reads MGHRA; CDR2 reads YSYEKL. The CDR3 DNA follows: TGCGCCAGCAGCCAGCGGGACAGTGCCGGCTACACCTTC. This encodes CASSQRDSAGYTF.

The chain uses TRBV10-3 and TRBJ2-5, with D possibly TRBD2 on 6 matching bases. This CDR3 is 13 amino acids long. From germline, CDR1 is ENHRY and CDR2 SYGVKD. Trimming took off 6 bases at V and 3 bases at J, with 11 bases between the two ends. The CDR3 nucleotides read TGTGCCATCAGGAACGGGGGTGAAGAGACCCAGTACTTC. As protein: CAIRNGGEETQYF.

Here the CDR3 reads CASSVGASGSLVGELFF. For the CDR3, the DNA is TGTGCCAGCAGCGTAGGGGCGAGCGGGAGTCTAGTCGGGGAGCTGTTTTTT. V and J are TRBV9 and TRBJ2-2, with TRBD2 identical over 8 bases. This CDR3 contains 17 residues. CDR1 and CDR2 (germline): SGDLS, YYNGEE. The junction had 11 bases not matched to a gene; V was cut back by 0 bases and J by 7 bases.

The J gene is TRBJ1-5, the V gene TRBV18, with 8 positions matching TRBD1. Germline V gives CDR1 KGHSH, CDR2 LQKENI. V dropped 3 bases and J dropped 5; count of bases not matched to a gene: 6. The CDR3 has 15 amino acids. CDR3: CASSPNHRGDQPQHF. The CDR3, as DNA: TGTGCCAGCTCACCGAACCACAGGGGGGATCAGCCCCAGCATTTT. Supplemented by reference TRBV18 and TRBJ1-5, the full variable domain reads NAGVMQNPRHLVRRRGQEARLRCSPMKGHSHVYWYRQLPEEGLKFMVYLQKENIIDESGMPKERFSAEFPKEGPSILRIQQVVRGDSAAYFCASSPNHRGDQPQHFGDGTRLSIL.

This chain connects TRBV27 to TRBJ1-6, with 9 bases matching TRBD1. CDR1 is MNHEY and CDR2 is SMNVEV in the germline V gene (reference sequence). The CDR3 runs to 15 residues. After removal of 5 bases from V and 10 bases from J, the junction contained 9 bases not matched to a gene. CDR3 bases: TGTGCCAGCAGTGGACAGGGGCGAGTGGGATCACCCCTCCACTTT. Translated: CASSGQGRVGSPLHF.

The CDR3 DNA is TGCGCCAGCAGCTTTGGGACAGGGGGTGAAAAACTGTTTTTT. Translated: CASSFGTGGEKLFF. This chain links TRBV5-1 with TRBJ1-4, with TRBD1 matching 11 bases. CDR1 is SGHRS and CDR2 is YFSETQ in the germline V gene. The CDR3 contains 14 residues. V gave up 2 bases and J gave up 7 bases; unmatched junction bases: 1.

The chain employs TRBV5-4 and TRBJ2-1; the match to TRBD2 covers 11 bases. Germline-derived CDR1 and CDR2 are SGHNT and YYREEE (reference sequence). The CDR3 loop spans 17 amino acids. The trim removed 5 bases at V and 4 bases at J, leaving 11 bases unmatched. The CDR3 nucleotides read TGTGCCAGCAGTTTGATGGCTAGCGGGAGGACTTACAATGAGCAGTTCTTC. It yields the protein CASSLMASGRTYNEQFF.